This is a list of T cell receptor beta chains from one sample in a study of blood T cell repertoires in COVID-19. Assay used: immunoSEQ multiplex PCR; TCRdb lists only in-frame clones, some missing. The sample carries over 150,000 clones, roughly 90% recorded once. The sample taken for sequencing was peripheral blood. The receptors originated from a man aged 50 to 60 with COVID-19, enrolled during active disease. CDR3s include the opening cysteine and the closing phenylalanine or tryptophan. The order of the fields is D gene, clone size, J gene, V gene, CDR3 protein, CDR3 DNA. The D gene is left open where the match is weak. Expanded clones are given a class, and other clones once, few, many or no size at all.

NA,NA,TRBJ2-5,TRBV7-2,CASSLDVRQIQETQYF,TGTGCCAGCAGCTTAGATGTCAGGCAGATCCAAGAGACCCAGTACTTC
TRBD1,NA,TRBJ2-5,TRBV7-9,CASSFGTGGQETQYF,TGTGCCAGCAGCTTCGGGACAGGGGGACAAGAGACCCAGTACTTC
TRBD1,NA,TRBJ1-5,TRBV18,CASRETTGGGNQPQHF,TGTGCCAGCCGAGAAACCACAGGGGGTGGCAATCAGCCCCAGCATTTT
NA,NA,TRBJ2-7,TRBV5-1,CASSLAGQNYEQYF,TGCGCCAGCAGCTTGGCAGGGCAGAACTACGAGCAGTACTTC
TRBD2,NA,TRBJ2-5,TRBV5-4,CASSSGLVETQYF,TGTGCCAGCAGTTCCGGACTAGTAGAGACCCAGTACTTC
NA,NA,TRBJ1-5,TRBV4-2,CASSQEVTGRPQHF,TGTGCCAGCAGCCAAGAAGTTACAGGGCGCCCCCAGCATTTT
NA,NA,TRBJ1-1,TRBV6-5,CASRDSPLPPEAFF,TGTGCCAGCAGGGATAGCCCCCTACCCCCTGAAGCTTTCTTT
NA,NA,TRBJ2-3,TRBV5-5,CASTKIPVGSSPTDTQYF,TGTGCCAGCACCAAAATCCCGGTCGGGTCCTCCCCTACAGATACGCAGTATTTT
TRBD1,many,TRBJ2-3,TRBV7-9,CASSPGGGQGDTQYF,TGTGCCAGCAGTCCAGGAGGGGGACAGGGGGATACGCAGTATTTT
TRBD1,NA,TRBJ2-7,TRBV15,CATSRAGPGGYEQYF,TGTGCCACCAGCAGAGCTGGTCCAGGGGGCTACGAGCAGTACTTC
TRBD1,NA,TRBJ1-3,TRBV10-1,CASSTHRDRESGNTIYF,TGCGCCAGCAGTACTCACCGGGACAGGGAATCAGGAAACACCATATATTTT
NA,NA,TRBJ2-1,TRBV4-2,CASSQASSEHNEQFF,TGTGCCAGCAGCCAGGCCAGCTCGGAGCACAATGAGCAGTTCTTC
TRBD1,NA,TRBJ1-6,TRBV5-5,CARDSTGQGKSPLHF,TGTGCCAGAGACTCGACGGGACAGGGAAAATCACCCCTCCACTTT
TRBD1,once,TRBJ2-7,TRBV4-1,CASSQRTGSYEQYF,TGCGCCAGCAGCCAAAGGACAGGGTCCTACGAGCAGTACTTC
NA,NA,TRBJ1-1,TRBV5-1,CASSLAVRGTKSRGTEAFF,TGCGCCAGCAGCTTGGCCGTAAGAGGTACCAAAAGCCGGGGCACTGAAGCTTTCTTT
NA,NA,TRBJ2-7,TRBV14,CASSQSWASSEQYF,TGTGCCAGCAGCCAATCGTGGGCCTCGTCCGAGCAGTACTTC
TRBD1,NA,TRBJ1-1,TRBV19,CASRRDRVNTEAFF,TGTGCCAGTAGGAGGGACAGGGTGAACACTGAAGCTTTCTTT
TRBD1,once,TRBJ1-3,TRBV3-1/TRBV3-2,CATADRVGNTIYF,TGTGCCACCGCGGACAGGGTAGGAAACACCATATATTTT
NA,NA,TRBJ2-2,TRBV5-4,CASSLLGQTNTGELFF,TGTGCCAGCAGCTTGCTTGGACAGACGAACACCGGGGAGCTGTTTTTT
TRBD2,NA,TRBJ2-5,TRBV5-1,CASSLTLAEETQYF,TGCGCCAGCAGCTTAACTCTAGCGGAAGAGACCCAGTACTTC
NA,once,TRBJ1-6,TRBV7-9,CASSLVGGSLLHSPLHF,TGTGCCAGCAGCTTAGTTGGCGGCAGCCTATTGCATTCACCCCTCCACTTT
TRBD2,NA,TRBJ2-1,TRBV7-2,CASSTAGTSGNEQFF,TGTGCCAGCAGCACAGCGGGGACTAGCGGTAATGAGCAGTTCTTC
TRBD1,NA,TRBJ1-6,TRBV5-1,CASSLGTGGDSPLHF,TGCGCCAGCAGCTTGGGGACAGGGGGAGATTCACCCCTCCACTTT
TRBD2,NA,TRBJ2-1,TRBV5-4,CASSLGAGGPGEQFF,TGTGCCAGCAGCTTGGGAGCGGGGGGGCCGGGTGAGCAGTTCTTC